The rows below give T cell receptor beta chains drawn from one sample of a study of T cells in Graves' hyperthyroidism and ophthalmopathy. Each CDR3 protein gets one entry after TCRdb re-called the multiplex PCR reads with MiXCR. The sample shows around 440,000 distinct CDR3 sequences, 15% to 17% of them seen only once. The specimen sequenced was blood. The receptors come from a young woman with Graves' hyperthyroidism. CDR3s include the opening cysteine and the closing phenylalanine or tryptophan. Each record gives: clone size, J gene, V gene, D gene, CDR3 protein, CDR3 DNA. The D gene is left open where the match is weak. Only part of the rows carry a size: once, few, many, or a class if the clone is expanded.

clone_size: .; j_call: TRBJ2-7; v_call: TRBV5-6; d_call: TRBD2; cdr3_aa: CASSSPGLGYGEQYF; cdr3_nt: TGTGCCAGCAGCTCTCCGGGACTAGGATACGGCGAGCAGTACTTC
clone_size: many; j_call: TRBJ2-7; v_call: TRBV10-3; d_call: .; cdr3_aa: CAISTQGFYEQYF; cdr3_nt: TGTGCCATCAGTACCCAGGGGTTCTACGAGCAGTACTTC
clone_size: many; j_call: TRBJ2-3; v_call: TRBV5-1; d_call: TRBD2; cdr3_aa: CASSLAGGREADTQYF; cdr3_nt: TGCGCCAGCAGCTTGGCCGGGGGGAGAGAGGCAGATACGCAGTATTTT
clone_size: many; j_call: TRBJ2-1; v_call: TRBV20-1; d_call: .; cdr3_aa: CSARVVTSRPNEQFF; cdr3_nt: TGCAGTGCTAGAGTAGTTACGTCCCGCCCCAATGAGCAGTTCTTC
clone_size: many; j_call: TRBJ1-4; v_call: TRBV18; d_call: .; cdr3_aa: CASSVGGASNEKLFF; cdr3_nt: TGTGCCAGCTCTGTCGGGGGCGCATCTAATGAAAAACTGTTTTTT
clone_size: .; j_call: TRBJ2-5; v_call: TRBV9; d_call: .; cdr3_aa: CASSGGAVQETQYF; cdr3_nt: TGTGCCAGCAGCGGGGGGGCGGTCCAAGAGACCCAGTACTTC
clone_size: many; j_call: TRBJ2-1; v_call: TRBV2; d_call: .; cdr3_aa: CASSGTPAALYNEQFF; cdr3_nt: TGTGCCAGCAGTGGAACGCCAGCGGCGCTCTACAATGAGCAGTTCTTC
clone_size: many; j_call: TRBJ1-5; v_call: TRBV28; d_call: .; cdr3_aa: CASSFPREDQPQHF; cdr3_nt: TGTGCCAGCAGTTTCCCCAGGGAGGATCAGCCCCAGCATTTT
clone_size: many; j_call: TRBJ1-5; v_call: TRBV2; d_call: .; cdr3_aa: CASMVGMGQPQHF; cdr3_nt: TGTGCCAGCATGGTAGGGATGGGTCAGCCCCAGCATTTT
clone_size: many; j_call: TRBJ1-2; v_call: TRBV2; d_call: .; cdr3_aa: CASKSGGGSYGYTF; cdr3_nt: TGTGCCAGCAAGTCTGGGGGAGGGAGCTATGGCTACACCTTC
clone_size: many; j_call: TRBJ1-4; v_call: TRBV18; d_call: .; cdr3_aa: CASSPAVGKLFF; cdr3_nt: TGTGCCAGCTCACCGGCGGTCGGAAAACTGTTTTTT
clone_size: .; j_call: TRBJ2-2; v_call: TRBV14; d_call: TRBD2; cdr3_aa: CASSLAGGTLRELFF; cdr3_nt: TGTGCCAGCAGCCTGGCGGGAGGTACTCTACGGGAGCTGTTTTTT
clone_size: many; j_call: TRBJ2-1; v_call: TRBV5-1; d_call: TRBD2; cdr3_aa: CASSFPTSGSGNEQFF; cdr3_nt: TGCGCCAGCAGCTTCCCAACTAGCGGGAGTGGCAATGAGCAGTTCTTC
clone_size: many; j_call: TRBJ2-5; v_call: TRBV20-1; d_call: TRBD2; cdr3_aa: CSARDLSGGAEETQYF; cdr3_nt: TGCAGTGCTAGAGATCTCAGCGGGGGGGCTGAAGAGACCCAGTACTTC
clone_size: many; j_call: TRBJ2-3; v_call: TRBV20-1; d_call: TRBD2; cdr3_aa: CSASGLAGGADTQYF; cdr3_nt: TGCAGTGCCTCCGGACTAGCGGGAGGCGCAGATACGCAGTATTTT
clone_size: .; j_call: TRBJ2-3; v_call: TRBV11-2; d_call: .; cdr3_aa: CASSKDSSTDTQYF; cdr3_nt: TGTGCCAGCAGCAAGGACAGCTCCACAGATACGCAGTATTTT
clone_size: many; j_call: TRBJ1-4; v_call: TRBV5-1; d_call: .; cdr3_aa: CASSLNPGADEKLFF; cdr3_nt: TGCGCCAGCAGCTTAAATCCCGGGGCGGATGAAAAACTGTTTTTT
clone_size: many; j_call: TRBJ2-3; v_call: TRBV7-9; d_call: TRBD2; cdr3_aa: CASSLGLAGHTDTQYF; cdr3_nt: TGTGCCAGCAGCTTGGGACTAGCGGGGCACACAGATACGCAGTATTTT
clone_size: many; j_call: TRBJ1-2; v_call: TRBV12-3/TRBV12-4; d_call: .; cdr3_aa: CASSLSGAGYTF; cdr3_nt: TGTGCCAGCAGTTTATCGGGGGCTGGCTACACCTTC
clone_size: .; j_call: TRBJ1-3; v_call: TRBV12-5; d_call: .; cdr3_aa: CASGPGPERNTIYF; cdr3_nt: TGTGCTAGTGGGCCGGGCCCCGAAAGAAACACCATATATTTT
clone_size: many; j_call: TRBJ2-3; v_call: TRBV6-1; d_call: TRBD1; cdr3_aa: CASKSGQGGWGTQYF; cdr3_nt: TGTGCCAGCAAGTCGGGACAGGGGGGATGGGGTACGCAGTATTTT
clone_size: .; j_call: TRBJ2-7; v_call: TRBV2; d_call: TRBD1; cdr3_aa: CASSTQGVAYEQYF; cdr3_nt: TGTGCCAGCAGCACCCAGGGGGTAGCCTACGAGCAGTACTTC
clone_size: many; j_call: TRBJ1-5; v_call: TRBV30; d_call: TRBD1; cdr3_aa: CAWSRDSSGYSNQPQHF; cdr3_nt: TGTGCCTGGAGTCGGGACAGTAGCGGGTATAGCAATCAGCCCCAGCATTTT
clone_size: many; j_call: TRBJ2-1; v_call: TRBV5-1; d_call: .; cdr3_aa: CASSLTGPNEQFF; cdr3_nt: TGCGCCAGCAGCTTAACGGGCCCCAATGAGCAGTTCTTC
clone_size: many; j_call: TRBJ2-7; v_call: TRBV6-1; d_call: .; cdr3_aa: CASSEEDSSHEQYF; cdr3_nt: TGTGCCAGCAGTGAAGAGGACAGCTCCCACGAGCAGTACTTC
clone_size: .; j_call: TRBJ1-6; v_call: TRBV7-9; d_call: .; cdr3_aa: CASSLSNSYNSPLHF; cdr3_nt: TGTGCCAGCAGCTTGTCCAACTCCTATAATTCACCCCTCCACTTT
clone_size: .; j_call: TRBJ1-5; v_call: TRBV10-3; d_call: .; cdr3_aa: CAISSESNQPQHF; cdr3_nt: TGTGCCATCAGTTCAGAAAGCAATCAGCCCCAGCATTTT
clone_size: many; j_call: TRBJ2-1; v_call: TRBV15; d_call: .; cdr3_aa: CATRGADRNEQFF; cdr3_nt: TGTGCCACCAGGGGGGCAGACCGCAATGAGCAGTTCTTC
clone_size: .; j_call: TRBJ2-3; v_call: TRBV11-3; d_call: .; cdr3_aa: CASLPVGGTDTQYF; cdr3_nt: TGTGCCTCACTACCCGTGGGGGGCACAGATACGCAGTATTTT
clone_size: many; j_call: TRBJ1-1; v_call: TRBV7-2; d_call: .; cdr3_aa: CASSLRRAEAFF; cdr3_nt: TGTGCCAGCAGCCTTCGACGGGCTGAAGCTTTCTTT
clone_size: many; j_call: TRBJ2-7; v_call: TRBV4-1; d_call: TRBD1; cdr3_aa: CASSWGQGGLGEQYF; cdr3_nt: TGCGCCAGCAGCTGGGGACAGGGGGGCTTAGGCGAGCAGTACTTC
clone_size: many; j_call: TRBJ1-1; v_call: TRBV13; d_call: .; cdr3_aa: CASSFRVRSLNTEAFF; cdr3_nt: TGTGCCAGCAGCTTTAGGGTGCGCAGTCTGAACACTGAAGCTTTCTTT
clone_size: .; j_call: TRBJ2-1; v_call: TRBV6-2/TRBV6-3; d_call: TRBD2; cdr3_aa: CASRGVLPGLASNEQFF; cdr3_nt: TGTGCCAGCAGGGGCGTATTACCGGGACTAGCGTCCAATGAGCAGTTCTTC
clone_size: many; j_call: TRBJ2-3; v_call: TRBV6-1; d_call: .; cdr3_aa: CASSPKGRSPSTDTQYF; cdr3_nt: TGTGCCAGCAGCCCGAAAGGGAGGTCCCCTAGCACAGATACGCAGTATTTT
clone_size: many; j_call: TRBJ2-7; v_call: TRBV6-1; d_call: TRBD1; cdr3_aa: CASSQDRGFAYEQYF; cdr3_nt: TGTGCCAGCAGTCAGGACAGGGGGTTCGCCTACGAGCAGTACTTC
clone_size: many; j_call: TRBJ2-1; v_call: TRBV7-2; d_call: TRBD2; cdr3_aa: CASSLDLAGGREQFF; cdr3_nt: TGTGCCAGCAGCTTAGACCTAGCGGGAGGGCGGGAGCAGTTCTTC
clone_size: .; j_call: TRBJ2-2; v_call: TRBV12-3/TRBV12-4; d_call: .; cdr3_aa: CASRKGVGNTGELFF; cdr3_nt: TGTGCCAGCAGGAAGGGGGTCGGGAACACCGGGGAGCTGTTTTTT
clone_size: many; j_call: TRBJ2-1; v_call: TRBV12-3/TRBV12-4; d_call: TRBD1; cdr3_aa: CASRKTGTGINEQFF; cdr3_nt: TGTGCCAGCAGGAAAACCGGGACAGGGATAAATGAGCAGTTCTTC
clone_size: few; j_call: TRBJ1-4; v_call: TRBV6-1; d_call: .; cdr3_aa: CASGPGEANEKLFF; cdr3_nt: TGTGCCAGCGGCCCAGGGGAAGCTAATGAAAAACTGTTTTTT
clone_size: many; j_call: TRBJ1-5; v_call: TRBV11-2; d_call: .; cdr3_aa: CASSSGPNLPQHF; cdr3_nt: TGTGCCAGCAGCTCCGGGCCCAATTTGCCCCAGCATTTT
clone_size: many; j_call: TRBJ1-2; v_call: TRBV20-1; d_call: TRBD1; cdr3_aa: CSAIGTGLGYTF; cdr3_nt: TGCAGTGCTATAGGGACAGGGTTGGGCTACACCTTC
clone_size: many; j_call: TRBJ2-5; v_call: TRBV2; d_call: TRBD2; cdr3_aa: CASRSGGGLGETQYF; cdr3_nt: TGTGCCAGCAGATCCGGGGGGGGGCTCGGCGAGACCCAGTACTTC
clone_size: many; j_call: TRBJ2-7; v_call: TRBV20-1; d_call: .; cdr3_aa: CSARGLGPPGEQYF; cdr3_nt: TGCAGTGCTAGAGGACTGGGACCCCCCGGCGAGCAGTACTTC
clone_size: many; j_call: TRBJ1-2; v_call: TRBV12-3/TRBV12-4; d_call: .; cdr3_aa: CASSLRTSGGYTF; cdr3_nt: TGTGCCAGCAGTTTAAGGACATCCGGCGGCTACACCTTC
clone_size: .; j_call: TRBJ2-7; v_call: TRBV4-1; d_call: .; cdr3_aa: CASSREGGDHEQYF; cdr3_nt: TGCGCCAGCAGCCGAGAAGGGGGTGATCACGAGCAGTACTTC
clone_size: .; j_call: TRBJ2-7; v_call: TRBV27; d_call: .; cdr3_aa: CASKPYRDYPYEQYF; cdr3_nt: TGTGCCAGCAAACCCTACAGGGATTACCCCTACGAGCAGTACTTC
clone_size: many; j_call: TRBJ2-1; v_call: TRBV20-1; d_call: .; cdr3_aa: CSARDKAGASSYNEQFF; cdr3_nt: TGCAGTGCTAGAGATAAGGCGGGGGCTTCCTCCTACAATGAGCAGTTCTTC
clone_size: few; j_call: TRBJ2-5; v_call: TRBV5-8; d_call: .; cdr3_aa: CASSLTATQYF; cdr3_nt: TGTGCCAGCAGCTTGACCGCGACCCAGTACTTC
clone_size: many; j_call: TRBJ1-2; v_call: TRBV7-9; d_call: TRBD1; cdr3_aa: CASSLLQGRNGYTF; cdr3_nt: TGTGCCAGCAGCTTGTTACAGGGGAGAAATGGCTACACCTTC
clone_size: many; j_call: TRBJ1-1; v_call: TRBV30; d_call: .; cdr3_aa: CAWTEMNTEAFF; cdr3_nt: TGTGCCTGGACGGAGATGAACACTGAAGCTTTCTTT
clone_size: .; j_call: TRBJ1-2; v_call: TRBV6-4; d_call: .; cdr3_aa: CASSTGRNYGYTF; cdr3_nt: TGTGCCAGCAGTACTGGACGGAACTATGGCTACACCTTC
clone_size: .; j_call: TRBJ2-1; v_call: TRBV7-9; d_call: TRBD2; cdr3_aa: CASSLTGSGRGLNEQFF; cdr3_nt: TGTGCCAGCAGCTTAACGGGTAGCGGGAGGGGGTTGAATGAGCAGTTCTTC
clone_size: .; j_call: TRBJ1-5; v_call: TRBV28; d_call: TRBD1; cdr3_aa: CASSAGQGGKPQHF; cdr3_nt: TGTGCCAGCAGTGCAGGACAGGGGGGAAAGCCCCAGCATTTT
clone_size: .; j_call: TRBJ2-7; v_call: TRBV5-4; d_call: TRBD2; cdr3_aa: CASTLAGGIYEQYF; cdr3_nt: TGTGCCAGCACCCTAGCGGGAGGGATCTACGAGCAGTACTTC
clone_size: many; j_call: TRBJ1-1; v_call: TRBV25-1; d_call: TRBD1; cdr3_aa: CASTMGQGVLTEAFF; cdr3_nt: TGTGCCAGCACTATGGGACAGGGGGTACTCACTGAAGCTTTCTTT
clone_size: few; j_call: TRBJ2-3; v_call: TRBV7-8; d_call: TRBD2; cdr3_aa: CASSFSGLAGYTDTQYF; cdr3_nt: TGTGCCAGCAGCTTCTCGGGACTAGCGGGATACACAGATACGCAGTATTTT
clone_size: .; j_call: TRBJ1-5; v_call: TRBV29-1; d_call: .; cdr3_aa: CSVVGREGQPQHF; cdr3_nt: TGCAGCGTTGTGGGCAGGGAGGGTCAGCCCCAGCATTTT
clone_size: many; j_call: TRBJ2-5; v_call: TRBV6-2/TRBV6-3; d_call: .; cdr3_aa: CASSYSVRLGVRSQYF; cdr3_nt: TGTGCCAGCAGTTACTCAGTGAGACTGGGGGTGAGGTCCCAGTACTTC
clone_size: many; j_call: TRBJ2-5; v_call: TRBV2; d_call: .; cdr3_aa: CASSLLRQETQYF; cdr3_nt: TGTGCCAGCAGCCTCCTGCGGCAAGAGACCCAGTACTTC
clone_size: many; j_call: TRBJ2-1; v_call: TRBV11-2; d_call: TRBD2; cdr3_aa: CASSAVGGGRSYNEQFF; cdr3_nt: TGTGCCAGCAGCGCCGTGGGGGGAGGGAGGTCCTACAATGAGCAGTTCTTC